This TCR beta chain was profiled in a study of long-term antiretroviral therapy in people with HIV. Study-level background: The earliest samples came about a decade before the 2015 immediate-ART recommendation.

Germline V CDR1 and CDR2: SGHTA, FQGNSA. The CDR3 is made up of 14 amino acids. Trimming removed 7 bases from V and 4 bases from J, with 13 bases in between. The authors ran the immunoSEQ assay, v3.0, at survey level. Method: immunoSEQ multiplex PCR; TCRdb's copy keeps in-frame clones and lacks some. The table includes roughly 35,000 clones, 85% detected once. Whole-study results and caveats: Clones with expansion before ART led the repertoire at all time points.

A note on this clone: Its target is unknown.

The clonotype originates from a man aged 18 to 30 with HIV. The rearrangement uses TRBV7-2 and TRBJ2-2, with D hard to call. The input for sequencing was unsorted PBMCs, taken 3.3 years after starting antiretroviral therapy. The CDR3 DNA reads as TGTGCCAGCAAGCTCCTTGCGGCCACCGGGGAGCTGTTTTTT. Amino acids: CASKLLAATGELFF.